The 16 T cell receptor beta chains below all came from one sample that was sequenced in a study of T cell changes during pregnancy in multiple sclerosis. Repertoires were generated with immunoSEQ multiplex PCR, while TCRdb's copy carries only in-frame clones and drops some. Of over 60,000 clones listed, 75% to 95% were seen once; the top ten hold around 0.64%. The sequencing here drew on peripheral blood, taken in the third trimester of pregnancy. Receptors originate from a female donor in good health, enrolled as a control in a pregnancy study.

V usage is TRBV6-1 and J usage is TRBJ2-4; D might be TRBD2 (5 bases). The CDR3 sequence is 16 residues long. Germline CDR1 is MNHNS and CDR2 is SASEGT. Trimming stripped 3 bases from V and 1 base from J, with 13 bases between. CDR3 DNA sequence: TGTGCCAGCAGTGACGGGGTGGACCTCGCCAAAAACATTCAGTACTTC. Translating it yields CASSDGVDLAKNIQYF.

V gene TRBV5-1 combines with J gene TRBJ2-3; 10 nucleotides align to TRBD2. Per germline, CDR1 SGHRS and CDR2 YFSETQ. This CDR3 is built from 17 residues. V was clipped by 4 bases and J by 0 bases; unmatched bases: 8. Written as DNA, the CDR3 is TGCGCCAGCAGCCTTCGGGTGACTAGCGGGAGCACAGATACGCAGTATTTT. Protein: CASSLRVTSGSTDTQYF.

The chain combines TRBV14 with TRBJ2-5; 7 bases agree with TRBD1. The CDR3 runs to 17 residues. The V and J ends lost 4 bases and 9 bases, in that order; junction bases with no gene match: 20. Germline loops: CDR1 SGHDN, CDR2 FVKESK. Here the CDR3 reads CASSRLTGTDSAGAQYF. The CDR3 DNA follows: TGTGCCAGCAGCCGACTCACCGGGACAGACTCCGCAGGGGCCCAGTACTTC.

The chain couples TRBV7-8 to TRBJ2-5; weak D call: TRBD1 (6 bases). V shed 5 bases and J shed 1 base, with 17 bases lying between them. The CDR3 spans 16 residues. Looked up from germline, CDR1 is SGHVS and CDR2 is FQNEAQ. The CDR3 sequence is CASSPPYRTVQETQYF. CDR3 DNA: TGTGCCAGCAGCCCCCCCTATAGGACAGTCCAAGAGACCCAGTACTTC.

The chain recombines TRBV9 with TRBJ1-2, with D unresolved. Germline V gives CDR1 SGDLS, CDR2 YYNGEE. This CDR3 spans 14 amino acids. Trimming took 4 bases from V and 4 from J, leaving 14 bases between them. The CDR3 coding sequence is TGTGCCAGCAGCCCTGAGGGCCCCATCTATGGCTACACCTTC. This sequence encodes CASSPEGPIYGYTF.

The chain has TRBV18 and TRBJ2-2; D call uncertain. V was shortened by 1 base and J by 6 bases, with 6 bases between the two germline ends. Germline V gene lookup returns CDR1 KGHSH and CDR2 LQKENI. The CDR3 is 13 residues long. The CDR3 DNA reads as TGTGCCAGCTCACCACTAGTTGCCGGGGAGCTGTTTTTT. Translated: CASSPLVAGELFF.

The chain is built from TRBV6-6 and TRBJ2-7, with a possible D match to TRBD2 (6 bases). This CDR3 region has 15 residues. In germline, CDR1 is MNHNY, CDR2 SVGAGI (reference sequence). Trimming pared 2 bases from V and 7 bases from J, leaving 18 bases between. The DNA for the CDR3 is TGTGCCAGCAGTTACGAGGGAGGCATTGGTGGAGAGCAGTACTTC. Protein: CASSYEGGIGGEQYF.

The V call is TRBV28, the J call TRBJ1-6; weak D call: TRBD1 (5 bases). Germline-derived CDR1 and CDR2 are MDHEN and SYDVKM. Trimming took 2 bases from V and 10 from J, leaving 12 bases between them. The CDR3 covers 14 residues. The CDR3 sequence is CASSLAQGRSPLHF. The CDR3 bases are TGTGCCAGCAGTTTAGCCCAGGGTCGATCACCCCTCCACTTT.

The rearrangement uses TRBV28 and TRBJ2-7, with 7 bases aligning to TRBD2. Germline values: CDR1 MDHEN, CDR2 SYDVKM. This CDR3 is 13 amino acids long. J lost 3 bases, V lost 3 bases, and 2 bases had no gene match. The CDR3 DNA follows: TGTGCCAGCAGTTTCCCTAGCGGCTACGAGCAGTACTTC. Translating it yields CASSFPSGYEQYF.

J is TRBJ2-1 and V is TRBV19; maybe TRBD1 (7 bases). The CDR3 runs to 14 residues. CDR1 is LNHDA and CDR2 is SQIVND in the germline V gene (reference sequence). The V and J ends lost 8 bases and 0 bases respectively, with 11 bases between them. The CDR3 region has the DNA TGTGCCAGTGGGCGGGACAGCTCCTACAATGAGCAGTTCTTC. Translating gives CASGRDSSYNEQFF.

In nucleotides, the CDR3 is TGTGCCAGCAGCTTAACAGGGGGGGATTCCTACGAGCAGTACTTC. Encoded protein: CASSLTGGDSYEQYF. V usage is TRBV7-2 and J usage is TRBJ2-7; D perhaps matches TRBD1 (8 bases). Per germline, CDR1 SGHTA and CDR2 FQGNSA. The CDR3 extends over 15 amino acids. Trimming stripped 2 bases from V and 1 base from J, with 12 bases between.

The CDR3 sequence: CASSRQGSTSPLHF. For the CDR3, the DNA is TGTGCCAGTAGTCGGCAGGGATCAACCTCACCCCTCCACTTT. J is TRBJ1-6 and V is TRBV19; D is possibly TRBD1 (5 bases). CDR3 length: 14 residues. Germline CDR1 is LNHDA and CDR2 is SQIVND (reference sequence). Trimming pared 5 bases from V and 10 bases from J, leaving 15 bases between.

This clone has a single count. The chain recombines TRBV7-2 with TRBJ1-3; D remains unclear. Germline loops: CDR1 SGHTA, CDR2 FQGNSA. The V end lost 2 bases, the J end lost 0 bases, and 11 bases lay between the germline ends. There are 16 residues in the CDR3. The CDR3 protein is CASSLSRGSSGNTIYF. The CDR3 DNA is TGTGCCAGCAGCTTATCGCGGGGAAGCTCTGGAAACACCATATATTTT.

This rearrangement joins TRBV5-4 to TRBJ2-1; 10 bases are a match to TRBD2. CDR1 is SGHNT and CDR2 is YYREEE in the germline V gene (reference sequence). The CDR3 spans 15 residues. The J segment lost 4 bases and the V segment lost 2 bases, leaving 3 bases of the junction unmatched. This CDR3 reads CASSLGSGGYNEQFF. DNA for the CDR3: TGTGCCAGCAGCTTAGGTAGCGGGGGGTACAATGAGCAGTTCTTC.

The rearrangement uses TRBV28 and TRBJ1-2; 8 bases map to TRBD1. The junction had 6 bases not matched to a gene; V was cut back by 4 bases and J by 8 bases. CDR3 size: 13 residues. CDR1 is MDHEN, CDR2 SYDVKM, per germline. The CDR3: CASSSTGVGGYTF. DNA for the CDR3: TGTGCCAGCAGTTCGACAGGGGTAGGCGGCTACACCTTC.

The V gene is TRBV10-2, the J gene TRBJ2-1; 7 bases are a match to TRBD2. CDR3 size: 15 residues. Germline loops: CDR1 WSHSY, CDR2 SAAADI. The junction had 7 bases not matched to a gene; V was cut back by 3 bases and J by 5 bases. CDR3: CASSERRERHNEQFF. The CDR3 nucleotides are TGCGCCAGCAGTGAACGGCGGGAGCGACACAATGAGCAGTTCTTC.